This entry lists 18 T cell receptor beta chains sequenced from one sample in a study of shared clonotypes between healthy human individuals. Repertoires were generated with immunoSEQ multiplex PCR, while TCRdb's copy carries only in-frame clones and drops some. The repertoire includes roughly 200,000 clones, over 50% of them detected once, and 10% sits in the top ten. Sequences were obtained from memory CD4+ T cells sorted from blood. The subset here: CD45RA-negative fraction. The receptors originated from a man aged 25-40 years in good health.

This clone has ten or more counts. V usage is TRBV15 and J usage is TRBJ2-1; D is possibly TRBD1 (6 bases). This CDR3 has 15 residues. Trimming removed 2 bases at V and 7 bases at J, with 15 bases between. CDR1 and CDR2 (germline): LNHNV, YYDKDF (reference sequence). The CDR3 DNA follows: TGTGCCACCAGCAGAAGGCATGGGGGCGGGAATGAGCAGTTCTTC. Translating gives CATSRRHGGGNEQFF. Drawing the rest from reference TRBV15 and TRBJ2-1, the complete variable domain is DAMVIQNPRYQVTQFGKPVTLSCSQTLNHNVMYWYQQKSSQAPKLLFHYYDKDFNNEADTPDNFQSRRPNTSFCFLDIRSPGLGDTAMYLCATSRRHGGGNEQFFGPGTRLTVL.

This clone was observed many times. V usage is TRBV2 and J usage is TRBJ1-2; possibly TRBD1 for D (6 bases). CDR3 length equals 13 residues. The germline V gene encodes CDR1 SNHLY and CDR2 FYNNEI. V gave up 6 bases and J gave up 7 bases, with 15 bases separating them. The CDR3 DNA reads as TGTGCCAGCAGCGATACATCGGACAGTGGCTACACCTTC. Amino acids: CASSDTSDSGYTF.

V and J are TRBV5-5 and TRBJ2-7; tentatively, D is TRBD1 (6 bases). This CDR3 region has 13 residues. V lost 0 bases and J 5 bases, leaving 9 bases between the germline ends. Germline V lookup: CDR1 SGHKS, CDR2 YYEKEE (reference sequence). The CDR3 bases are TGTGCCAGCAGCTTGGACAGGGACGACGAGCAGTACTTC. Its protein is CASSLDRDDEQYF.

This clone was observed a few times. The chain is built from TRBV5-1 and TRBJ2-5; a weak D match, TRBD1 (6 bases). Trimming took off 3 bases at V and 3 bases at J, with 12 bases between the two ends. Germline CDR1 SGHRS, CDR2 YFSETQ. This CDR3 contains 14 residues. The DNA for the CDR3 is TGCGCCAGCAGCTGGGGGCCGGGCGAAGAGACCCAGTACTTC. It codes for CASSWGPGEETQYF.

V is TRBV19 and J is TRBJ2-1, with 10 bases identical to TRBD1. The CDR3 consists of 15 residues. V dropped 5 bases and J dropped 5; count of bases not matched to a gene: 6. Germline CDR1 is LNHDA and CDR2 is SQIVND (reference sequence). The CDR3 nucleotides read TGTGCCAGTAGTCCCAGGACAGGGGGTCACAATGAGCAGTTCTTC. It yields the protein CASSPRTGGHNEQFF.

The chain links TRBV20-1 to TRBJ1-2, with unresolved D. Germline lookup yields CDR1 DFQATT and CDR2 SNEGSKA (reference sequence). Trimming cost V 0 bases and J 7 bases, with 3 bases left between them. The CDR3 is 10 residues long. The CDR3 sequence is CSARDVGYTF. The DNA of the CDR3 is TGCAGTGCTAGAGATGTTGGCTACACCTTC.

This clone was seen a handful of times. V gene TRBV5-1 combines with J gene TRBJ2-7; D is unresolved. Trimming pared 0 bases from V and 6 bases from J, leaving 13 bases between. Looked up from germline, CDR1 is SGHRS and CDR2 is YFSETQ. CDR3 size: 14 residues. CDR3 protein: CASSLGHITAEQYF. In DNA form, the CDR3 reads TGCGCCAGCAGCTTGGGCCATATCACAGCCGAGCAGTACTTC.

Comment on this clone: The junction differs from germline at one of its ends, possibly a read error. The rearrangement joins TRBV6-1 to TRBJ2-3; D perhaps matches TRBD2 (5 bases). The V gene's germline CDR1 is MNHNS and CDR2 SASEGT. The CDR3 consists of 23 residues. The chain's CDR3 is CASSKAIGLGIVTNKASTDTQYF. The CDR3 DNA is TGTGCCAGCAGTAAAGCCATAGGACTGGGGATCGTGACCAATAAGGCGAGCACAGATACGCAGTATTTT.

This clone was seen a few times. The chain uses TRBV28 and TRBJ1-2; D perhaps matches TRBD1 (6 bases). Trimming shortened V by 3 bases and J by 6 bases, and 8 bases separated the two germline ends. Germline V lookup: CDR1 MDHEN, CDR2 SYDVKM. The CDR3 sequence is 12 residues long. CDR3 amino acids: CASSFNRDGYTF. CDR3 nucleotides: TGTGCCAGCAGTTTCAACAGGGATGGCTACACCTTC.

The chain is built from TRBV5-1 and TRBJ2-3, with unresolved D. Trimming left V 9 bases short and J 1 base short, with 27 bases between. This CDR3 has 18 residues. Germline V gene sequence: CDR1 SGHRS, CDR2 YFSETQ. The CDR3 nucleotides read TGCGCCACCACAGTAGGTACCAGGAGCACAAGGGGCACAGATACGCAGTATTTT. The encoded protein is CATTVGTRSTRGTDTQYF.

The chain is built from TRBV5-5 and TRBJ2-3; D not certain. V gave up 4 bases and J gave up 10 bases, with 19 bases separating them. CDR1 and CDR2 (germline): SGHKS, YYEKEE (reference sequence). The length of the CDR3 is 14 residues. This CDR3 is CASSLGQSLEPQYF. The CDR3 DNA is TGTGCCAGCAGCCTGGGCCAATCCCTTGAGCCGCAGTATTTT.

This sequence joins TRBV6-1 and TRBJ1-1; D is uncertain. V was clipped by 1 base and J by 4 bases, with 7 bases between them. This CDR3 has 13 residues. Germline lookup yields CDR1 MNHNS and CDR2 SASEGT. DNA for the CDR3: TGTGCCAGCAGTGAAGTCCCGAGCACTGAAGCTTTCTTT. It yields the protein CASSEVPSTEAFF.

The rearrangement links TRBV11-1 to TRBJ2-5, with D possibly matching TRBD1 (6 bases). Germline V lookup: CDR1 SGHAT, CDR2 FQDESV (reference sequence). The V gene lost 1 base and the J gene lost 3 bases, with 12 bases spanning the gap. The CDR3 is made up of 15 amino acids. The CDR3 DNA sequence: TGTGCCAGCAGCTTAGGGAGGACAGTGAAAGAGACCCAGTACTTC. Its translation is CASSLGRTVKETQYF.

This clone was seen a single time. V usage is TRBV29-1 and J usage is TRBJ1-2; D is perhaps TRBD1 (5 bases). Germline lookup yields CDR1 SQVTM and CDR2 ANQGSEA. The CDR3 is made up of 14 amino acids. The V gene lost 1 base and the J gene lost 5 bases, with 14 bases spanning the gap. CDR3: CSVEGLGGFYGYTF. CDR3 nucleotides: TGCAGCGTTGAAGGGCTCGGGGGTTTTTATGGCTACACCTTC.

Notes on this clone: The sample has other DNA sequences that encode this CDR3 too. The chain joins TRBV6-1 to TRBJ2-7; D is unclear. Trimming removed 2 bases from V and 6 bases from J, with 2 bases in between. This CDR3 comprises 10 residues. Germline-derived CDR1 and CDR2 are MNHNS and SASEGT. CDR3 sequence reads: CASSEFEQYF. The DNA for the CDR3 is TGTGCCAGCAGTGAATTCGAGCAGTACTTC.

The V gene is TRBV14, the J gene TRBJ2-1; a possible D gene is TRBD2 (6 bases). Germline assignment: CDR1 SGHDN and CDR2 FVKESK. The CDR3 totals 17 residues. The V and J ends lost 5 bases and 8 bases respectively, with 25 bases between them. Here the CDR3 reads CASSSRVRDWRVDEQFF. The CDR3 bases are TGTGCCAGCAGCTCAAGAGTCCGGGACTGGCGTGTCGATGAGCAGTTCTTC.

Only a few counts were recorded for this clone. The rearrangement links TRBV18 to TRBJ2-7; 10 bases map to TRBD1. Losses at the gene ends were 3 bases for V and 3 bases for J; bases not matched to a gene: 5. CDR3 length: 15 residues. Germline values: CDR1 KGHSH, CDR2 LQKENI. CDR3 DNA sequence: TGTGCCAGCTCACCGGGACAGGGGACTTTCTACGAGCAGTACTTC. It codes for CASSPGQGTFYEQYF.

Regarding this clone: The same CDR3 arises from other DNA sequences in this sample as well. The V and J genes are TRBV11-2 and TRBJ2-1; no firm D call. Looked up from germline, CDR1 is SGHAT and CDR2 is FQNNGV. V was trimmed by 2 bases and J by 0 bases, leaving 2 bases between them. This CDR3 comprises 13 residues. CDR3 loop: CASSLSSYNEQFF. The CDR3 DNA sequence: TGTGCCAGCAGCTTAAGCTCCTACAATGAGCAGTTCTTC.